Below are 10 T cell receptor beta chains sequenced from a single sample in a study of radiotherapy plus CTLA-4 blockade in lung cancer. The protocol was immunoSEQ multiplex PCR, while the TCRdb copy is restricted to in-frame clones and leaves out a portion. Of 35,000 to 45,000 clones listed, roughly 67% were seen once; the top ten hold 20% to 25%. The sample consisted of peripheral blood, taken from a patient treated with radiotherapy plus ipilimumab. Receptors originate from a human donor with non-small cell lung cancer who had a partial response to radiotherapy plus ipilimumab.

This rearrangement joins TRBV7-2 to TRBJ2-2; TRBD2 matches at 12 bases. After removal of 7 bases from V and 7 bases from J, the junction contained 7 bases not matched to a gene. Germline CDR1 and CDR2: SGHTA and FQGNSA. The CDR3 is 15 amino acids. DNA of the CDR3: TGTGCCAGCACCCCGGGACTAGCGGGTGGCGGGGAGCTGTTTTTT. Amino acid sequence: CASTPGLAGGGELFF.

The rearrangement joins TRBV4-2 to TRBJ2-7, with 8 bases fitting TRBD2. CDR3 length: 15 amino acids. Germline V gene lookup returns CDR1 LGHNA and CDR2 YNFKEQ. V shed 4 bases, J shed 3 bases, and the junction held 8 bases outside the gene matches. CDR3 nucleotide sequence: TGTGCCAGCAGCCTACTTGGCGGGGGGAGCTACGAGCAGTACTTC. This encodes CASSLLGGGSYEQYF.

This chain connects TRBV7-9 to TRBJ2-1, with D perhaps TRBD1 (5 bases). Germline lookup yields CDR1 SEHNR and CDR2 FQNEAQ (reference sequence). The V end was cut by 7 bases, the J end by 9 bases, with 25 bases between. The CDR3 spans 16 residues. The CDR3 bases are TGTGCCAGCACCCACAGGAGCACTGGGGCGAACGGTGAGCAGTTCTTC. This codes for CASTHRSTGANGEQFF. Full variable domain (remainder filled in from reference TRBV7-9 and TRBJ2-1): DTGVSQNPRHKITKRGQNVTFRCDPISEHNRLYWYRQTLGQGPEFLTYFQNEAQLEKSRLLSDRFSAERPKGSFSTLEIQRTEQGDSAMYLCASTHRSTGANGEQFFGPGTRLTVL.

The chain uses TRBV7-2 and TRBJ2-2; the D gene is possibly TRBD2 (6 bases). V was trimmed by 5 bases and J by 7 bases, leaving 20 bases between them. The CDR3 covers 16 residues. Per germline, CDR1 SGHTA and CDR2 FQGNSA. The CDR3 sequence: CASSPRVAGLNGELFF. As DNA, the CDR3 is TGTGCCAGCAGCCCTAGGGTGGCAGGACTAAACGGGGAGCTGTTTTTT.

This clone was seen many times. The chain has TRBV6-6 and TRBJ1-3, with D unclear. CDR3 size: 12 residues. The germline V gene encodes CDR1 MNHNY and CDR2 SVGAGI (reference sequence). V was shortened by 7 bases and J by 0 bases, with 4 bases between the two germline ends. Here the CDR3 reads CASTHSGNTIYF. CDR3 coding DNA: TGTGCCAGCACCCACTCTGGAAACACCATATATTTT.

The CDR3 coding sequence is TGCGCCAGCAGCCAAGATCGGGAGGGGCGGGAGGGCTACACCTTC. Protein: CASSQDREGREGYTF. The gene calls are TRBV4-3 and TRBJ1-2; D is perhaps TRBD1 (5 bases). Trimming stripped 0 bases from V and 8 bases from J, with 16 bases between. Germline V gene sequence: CDR1 LGHNA, CDR2 YSLEER. This CDR3 contains 15 residues.

This clone was found once. The gene calls are TRBV4-1 and TRBJ2-2; D might be TRBD1 (6 bases). The CDR3 spans 16 residues. Trimming shortened V by 0 bases and J by 1 base, and 9 bases separated the two germline ends. CDR1 is MGHRA, CDR2 YSYEKL, per germline. DNA of the CDR3: TGCGCCAGCAGCCAAGAGAGACAGGAGAACACCGGGGAGCTGTTTTTT. It codes for CASSQERQENTGELFF.

In DNA form, the CDR3 reads TGTGCCAGCAGTTACAGGGGGATATCTGGCACAGATACGCAGTATTTT. Residues: CASSYRGISGTDTQYF. This sequence joins TRBV5-6 and TRBJ2-3; 8 nucleotides align to TRBD1. The V gene's germline CDR1 is SGHDT and CDR2 YYEEEE. J gave up 1 base and V 5 bases, and 9 bases lay outside the gene matches. The CDR3 contains 16 residues.

The rearrangement links TRBV6-1 to TRBJ2-7, with D maybe TRBD1 (6 bases). Trimming took 8 bases from V and 0 from J, leaving 17 bases between them. The CDR3 totals 15 residues. The germline CDR1 and CDR2 sequences are MNHNS and SASEGT. Here the CDR3 reads CASGVSIGGSYEQYF. CDR3 sequence (DNA): TGTGCCAGCGGCGTCTCGATAGGGGGCTCCTACGAGCAGTACTTC.

V and J are TRBV9 and TRBJ2-7, with no clear D. Germline CDR1 and CDR2: SGDLS and YYNGEE. Trimming stripped 2 bases from V and 5 bases from J, with 14 bases between. The CDR3 spans 14 residues. CDR3 region: CASSVSEVRNEQYF. CDR3 nucleotide sequence: TGTGCCAGCAGCGTCAGTGAGGTGAGGAACGAGCAGTACTTC. Full variable domain (missing parts from reference TRBV9 and TRBJ2-7): DSGVTQTPKHLITATGQRVTLRCSPRSGDLSVYWYQQSLDQGLQFLIQYYNGEERAKGNILERFSAQQFPDLHSELNLSSLELGDSALYFCASSVSEVRNEQYFGPGTRLTVT.